A single T cell receptor (beta chain) is shown here with its context. Its target is unknown. The sample comes from a study of shared clonotypes between healthy human individuals. Study-level background: The plates for each donor numbered three CD4 naive, three CD4 memory, two CD8 naive and one CD8 memory. Whole-study results and caveats: Clonotypes shared by all four donors outscored non-shared clonotypes in generation probability.

Trimming shortened V by 1 base and J by 0 bases, and 18 bases separated the two germline ends. Per germline, CDR1 ENHRY and CDR2 SYGVKD. CDR3 length equals 18 residues. Assay used: immunoSEQ multiplex PCR; TCRdb lists only in-frame clones, some missing. This table holds around 2,100,000 clones, approximately 95% found once. In the naive CD8 group, cells lacked CD45RO and were positively selected for CCR7, so terminally differentiated effector memory CD45RA+ cells were left out. Only Caucasian adults living in Nashville, Tennessee served as donors. The material sequenced was naive CD8+ T cells sorted from blood. V gene TRBV10-3 combines with J gene TRBJ1-1, with D possibly matching TRBD1 (5 bases). The clonotype comes from a man aged 18-30 years in good health. The CDR3 is CAISEYEQDYELNTEAFF. CDR3 DNA: TGTGCCATCAGTGAGTATGAACAGGACTACGAGTTGAACACTGAAGCTTTCTTT.